The rows below give T cell receptor beta chains drawn from one sample of a study of blood T cell repertoires in COVID-19. Generated by immunoSEQ multiplex PCR, the TCRdb table keeps only in-frame clones and is missing some. The data hold 150,000 to 200,000 clones, with roughly 86% observed a single time. Material: peripheral blood. The receptors derive from a man in his fifties or sixties with COVID-19, enrolled during active disease. The CDR3 runs from the conserved cysteine through the conserved F or W. The D gene is left open where the match is weak. Some rows have no size entry. The others give once, few or many, or a class for an expanded clone.

TGTGCCAGCACCCCTTGGACGGGAAATTCACCCCTCCACTTT | CASTPWTGNSPLHF | . | TRBJ1-6 | TRBV27 | .
TGTGCCAGCAGTTTATTACAGGGAGAGCAGTACTTC | CASSLLQGEQYF | . | TRBJ2-7 | TRBV28 | .
TGTGCCAGCAGTTACTCGGACACACGAAACACCATATATTTT | CASSYSDTRNTIYF | . | TRBJ1-3 | TRBV6-6 | .
TGCGCCAGCAGCCTGGGACAGGGCATTTATGGCTACACCTTC | CASSLGQGIYGYTF | TRBD1 | TRBJ1-2 | TRBV5-1 | .
TGTGCCAGCAGTTATAGCGGCGGCATGAACACTGAAGCTTTCTTT | CASSYSGGMNTEAFF | . | TRBJ1-1 | TRBV6-5 | few
TGTGCCAGCTCACCACCCTTCGGGACAGGTCCCCAGCATTTT | CASSPPFGTGPQHF | TRBD1 | TRBJ1-5 | TRBV18 | .
TGTGCCAGCAGCTTAGCTGAGGGACTTGGCTACACCTTC | CASSLAEGLGYTF | . | TRBJ1-2 | TRBV7-9 | once
TGCGCCAGCAGCCAATACACGGAGGTCCCCAGGGGAAAACTGTTTTTT | CASSQYTEVPRGKLFF | . | TRBJ1-4 | TRBV4-1 | .
TGTGCCAGCAGTTACAGCGGGAAACTAACACCAGATACGCAGTATTTT | CASSYSGKLTPDTQYF | TRBD2 | TRBJ2-3 | TRBV6-2/TRBV6-3 | .
TGTGCCAGCAGCGTAGGTTTTGGGCAGAAACAAGAGACCCAGTACTTC | CASSVGFGQKQETQYF | . | TRBJ2-5 | TRBV9 | .
TGCGCCAGCAGCTTGGGCGGGACTGAACGGAGTTCACCCCTCCACTTT | CASSLGGTERSSPLHF | . | TRBJ1-6 | TRBV5-1 | .
TGTGCCAGCAGCTTCGGGACTAGCGGCTACAATGAGCAGTTCTTC | CASSFGTSGYNEQFF | TRBD2 | TRBJ2-1 | TRBV11-3 | few
TGTGCCAGCAGCTTCCAGGTCGAAAAACTGTTTTTT | CASSFQVEKLFF | . | TRBJ1-4 | TRBV7-9 | few
TGTGCCAGCAGTCTGGCGGGGGTGAGCACTGAAGCTTTCTTT | CASSLAGVSTEAFF | . | TRBJ1-1 | TRBV5-8 | .
TGTGCCAGCAGCCAAAGACAGGGGGTGGCCACTGAAGCTTTCTTT | CASSQRQGVATEAFF | TRBD1 | TRBJ1-1 | TRBV7-9 | .
TGTGCCAGCAGCCCTCCGGGGATCACAGATACGCAGTATTTT | CASSPPGITDTQYF | . | TRBJ2-3 | TRBV7-8 | .
TGTGCCAGTAGTAACACCGGGACAGGGAATGAAAAACTGTTTTTT | CASSNTGTGNEKLFF | TRBD1 | TRBJ1-4 | TRBV19 | .
TGTGCCAGTAGTAAACTGGGACAGGGGGGCACTGAAGCTTTCTTT | CASSKLGQGGTEAFF | TRBD1 | TRBJ1-1 | TRBV19 | .
TGTGCCAGCAGTGCAGGGTTGGCCCAAGACACCTTC | CASSAGLAQDTF | . | TRBJ1-2 | TRBV28 | .
TGCGCCAGCAGCTTCTCCCCGGGACAGGGGGCACCATCTAAAAACATTCAGTACTTC | CASSFSPGQGAPSKNIQYF | TRBD1 | TRBJ2-4 | TRBV5-1 | .
TGTGCCAGCAGTGTAAGATTCGTCGGGGGGCAGAAGACCCAGTACTTC | CASSVRFVGGQKTQYF | . | TRBJ2-5 | TRBV2 | .